These T cell receptor beta chains were read from a single sample in a study of technical replicates of blood from a handful of donors. Profiling relied on immunoSEQ multiplex PCR, and the TCRdb table lists in-frame clones only, not all of them. The data show almost 90,000 clones, with over 90% seen just once and around 0.36% held by the top ten. The sample taken for sequencing was T cells isolated from PBMCs. These receptors all come from a human donor in good health. The CDR3 runs from the conserved cysteine through the conserved F or W. The order of the fields is V gene, J gene, CDR3 length, clone size, CDR3 protein. Only part of the rows carry a size: once, few, many, or a class if the clone is expanded.

>TRBV5-1|TRBJ2-1|13|.
CASSPGLALEQFF
>TRBV29-1|TRBJ2-7|13|.
CSVSRTTDYEQYF
>TRBV11-2|TRBJ2-7|13|.
CATEGAIGYEQYF
>TRBV6-1|TRBJ2-7|15|.
CASSVQGFENDEQYF
>TRBV2|TRBJ1-2|14|.
CASSADSASYGYTF
>TRBV2|TRBJ1-2|13|.
CAIADTLDYGYTF
>TRBV2|TRBJ2-2|15|.
CASTEARTGAGELFF
>TRBV4-2|TRBJ2-2|14|.
CASSQTNIGGELFF
>TRBV6-4|TRBJ2-3|15|once
CASSENSGSADTQYF
>TRBV7-4|TRBJ1-2|14|.
CASSSDRGRYSYTF
>TRBV7-9|TRBJ2-1|15|.
CASRFISNTYNEQFF
>TRBV13|TRBJ2-7|15|.
CASSFYDRGSYEQYF
>TRBV27|TRBJ2-2|16|.
CASSLLDRVNTGELFF
>TRBV4-3|TRBJ2-6|18|.
CASSHRTFSVSGANVLTF
>TRBV27|TRBJ2-5|14|.
CASSFQGTQETQYF
>TRBV6-6|TRBJ1-2|16|.
CASSWERKQSNYGYTF
>TRBV2|TRBJ2-1|16|.
CASRPRGTGTNNEQFF
>TRBV29-1|TRBJ2-3|15|.
CSVGSRQKNTDTQYF
>TRBV7-6|TRBJ2-7|13|.
CASSLVPGDEQYF
>TRBV19|TRBJ2-7|14|.
CASGDRSDSYEQYF
>TRBV28|TRBJ2-7|14|.
CASRTGTAYREQYF
>TRBV10-2|TRBJ1-4|16|.
CASSESRGALYEKLFF
>TRBV7-8|TRBJ2-7|13|.
CASSIQGFAEQYF
>TRBV5-1|TRBJ2-1|15|once
CASSLSPGTGKEQFF
>TRBV29-1|TRBJ1-2|11|.
CSVVNEMGYTF
>TRBV2|TRBJ2-2|19|.
CASSDEVAGVVANTGELFF
>TRBV7-3|TRBJ2-3|14|.
CASSSEWGADTQYF